This T cell receptor (beta chain) was obtained from a study of shared clonotypes between healthy human individuals. Profiling relied on immunoSEQ multiplex PCR, and the TCRdb table lists in-frame clones only, not all of them. The sample lists hundreds of thousands of clones, around four fifths seen once, with more than 1.5% in the top ten. This CDR3 spans 16 amino acids. The V gene's germline CDR1 is MNHEY and CDR2 SMNVEV (reference sequence). V was pared by 6 bases and J by 7 bases, with 8 bases of the junction left unmatched. Sequenced: memory CD4+ T cells sorted from blood. Described subset: CD45RA-negative fraction. The V gene is TRBV27, the J gene TRBJ2-2; 13 bases agree with TRBD2. This receptor was taken from a young woman in good health. The CDR3 DNA sequence: TGTGCCAGCAGGCCACTAGCGGGAGGGGCGGACGGGGAGCTGTTTTTT. Amino acid sequence: CASRPLAGGADGELFF.